This record concerns one T cell receptor (beta chain) sequence. The antigen is unknown. The sample originates from a study of OX40 agonist ivuxolimab in advanced cancers. General study findings and limits: The authors did not determine the antigen specificity of the expanded peripheral T cells. There were, on average, more expanded clones in CD8+ T cells than in CD4+.

Samples were taken at baseline and on day 1 of cycles 4 and 7. The data were produced by immunoSEQ multiplex PCR, yet TCRdb's version contains in-frame clones alone and is incomplete. The sample holds about 110,000 clones, approximately 90% seen once. Germline-derived CDR1 and CDR2 are SGHTA and FQGNSA. This CDR3 contains 13 residues. Trimming took 5 bases from V and 6 from J; bases not matched to a gene: 6. This receptor was taken from an adult with an advanced solid tumor such as melanoma, head and neck, liver or kidney cancer. The chain has TRBV7-2 and TRBJ1-1; 7 bases line up with TRBD1. The sequences come from CD4+ or CD8+ T cells sorted from blood, collected in a trial of the OX40 agonist ivuxolimab. The CDR3 is CASSTTGTSEAFF. The CDR3, as DNA: TGTGCCAGCAGCACGACAGGGACGTCTGAAGCTTTCTTT.